The clone carrying this T cell receptor beta chain has only a few counts. Unique molecular identifiers tagged the TCRbeta library. One entry per CDR3 protein results from TCRdb running MiXCR on the PCR reads. In the table there are around 200,000 distinct CDR3 sequences, about 6.4% of which are singletons. These data are taken from a study of T-cell reconstitution after alpha-beta-depleted transplantation in children. CDR1 SGHNT and CDR2 YENEEA come from the germline V gene. J gave up 5 bases and V 5 bases, and 13 bases lay outside the gene matches. The CDR3 sequence is 16 residues long. This rearrangement joins TRBV11-3 to TRBJ2-5; TRBD2 matches at 8 bases. This specimen was PBMCs from the stem cell graft donor, taken from the stem cell graft. The TCR sequence derives from a human donor who donated a stem cell graft to a child with Wiskott-Aldrich syndrome. The CDR3 DNA reads TGTGCCAGCAGCCCCAATCAACTAGCGGTAGGGGAGACCCAGTACTTC. This sequence encodes CASSPNQLAVGETQYF.